What follows is one T cell receptor (delta chain) and its context. This sample stems from a study of gamma-delta T cells after stem cell transplantation. The CDR3 is made up of 16 amino acids. V lost 4 bases and J lost 6; bases outside the gene matches: 11. Germline loops: CDR1 TSWWSYY, CDR2 QGS. TCRdb fed the RT-PCR reads into CATT to redo clone calling. The data show 1,100 or so delta-chain clones, 30% to 45% seen once. The TCR comes from a human donor. It is not recorded whose cells these are; they may come from a transplant donor. The specimen sequenced was gamma-delta T cells. The chain combines TRDV1 with TRDJ1, with TRDD3 matching 10 bases. The DNA for the CDR3 is TGTGCTCTTGGGGGTCCCCGTACTGGGGGATCCTATAAACTCATCTTT. Amino acids: CALGGPRTGGSYKLIF.